This T cell receptor beta chain came from a study of blood T cell repertoires in COVID-19. Study information: PBMCs, B-cell-depleted T cells, or T cells were the source of the cDNA or gDNA that made up the material.

The study drew participants aged roughly 18 to 95 years from about two dozen US areas. Two consecutive negative NP/OP PCR tests, clearance, or resolved symptoms defined Cohort 3 recovery. Assay: immunoSEQ multiplex PCR; the TCRdb copy retains only in-frame clones and omits some. This sample has under 500,000 clones, with 75% to 90% found just once. Unmatched junction bases numbered 4, after V lost 4 bases and J lost 0 bases. CDR1 MDHEN and CDR2 SYDVKM come from the germline V gene. There are 15 residues in the CDR3. The material sequenced was PBMCs or T cells enriched from blood (not recorded which). The chain links TRBV28 to TRBJ2-7, with TRBD1 matching 9 bases. The TCR was taken from a man under 40 who had recovered from COVID-19. The CDR3 is CASSSSGQGSYEQYF. Written as DNA, the CDR3 is TGTGCCAGCAGTTCCTCGGGACAGGGCTCCTACGAGCAGTACTTC.